This passage covers 30 T cell receptor beta chains from one sample sequenced in a study of T cell responses to AZD1222 COVID-19 vaccine (TCRdb year 2021). The time point label for this specimen denotes: about 28 days (+/-7) after the second vaccine dose. The library was generated by the immunoSEQ multiplex PCR assay. Held by TCRdb, this immuneACCESS table contains in-frame sequences only and omits some clones. Under half of the omission traces to an unresolved V gene where checked; the cause of the rest is unknown. The sample table lists about 120,000 clones, just over 90% of them with a count of one. Clones ranked in the top ten supply 4% to 6% of the sample. This sample comprised peripheral blood, obtained 28 days after the second AZD1222 dose. Receptors were obtained from an adult who received the AZD1222 COVID-19 vaccine.

The DNA for the CDR3 is TGTGCCAGTAATATGTGGAGGACAGCTACTAATTCACCCCTCCACTTT. Translation: CASNMWRTATNSPLHF. The V call is TRBV19, the J call TRBJ1-6, with D maybe TRBD1 (6 bases). Germline CDR1 and CDR2: LNHDA and SQIVND (reference sequence). This CDR3 has 16 amino acids. The ends were cut back, 7 bases at V and 6 bases at J, with 19 bases in the middle.

The rearrangement joins TRBV3-1 (or the pseudogene TRBV3-2) to TRBJ2-7; 7 bases are shared with TRBD1. CDR3 length equals 15 residues. Germline lookup yields CDR1 LGHDT and CDR2 YNNKEL (reference sequence). V shed 7 bases and J 3 bases; nucleotides not matched to a gene: 12. The CDR3 loop is CASTSTGESFYEQYF. The CDR3 DNA follows: TGTGCCAGCACCTCCACAGGGGAATCTTTCTACGAGCAGTACTTC.

This clone has just one count. This chain joins TRBV7-8 and TRBJ2-5; no reliable D call. Germline values: CDR1 SGHVS, CDR2 FQNEAQ. The CDR3 covers 16 residues. V was pared by 5 bases and J by 1 base, with 17 bases between. The CDR3 protein is CASSLPPGGVQETQYF. CDR3 DNA sequence: TGTGCCAGCAGCCTCCCCCCAGGCGGTGTCCAAGAGACCCAGTACTTC. The full variable domain, its missing parts supplied by reference TRBV7-8 and TRBJ2-5, is GAGVSQSPRYKVAKRGQDVALRCDPISGHVSLFWYQQALGQGPEFLTYFQNEAQLDKSGLPSDRFFAERPEGSVSTLKIQRTQQEDSAVYLCASSLPPGGVQETQYFGPGTRLLVL.

The rearrangement links TRBV7-2 to TRBJ2-1; D is possibly TRBD2 (6 bases). The V and J ends lost 3 bases and 7 bases respectively, with 10 bases between them. This CDR3 contains 13 residues. Germline-derived CDR1 and CDR2 are SGHTA and FQGNSA. CDR3 region: CASSLRGPNEQFF. CDR3 coding DNA: TGTGCCAGCAGCTTGCGGGGCCCTAATGAGCAGTTCTTC.

V gene TRBV12-5 combines with J gene TRBJ1-2, with 7 bases that match TRBD1. Germline V gene sequence: CDR1 LGHNT, CDR2 FRNRAP. The CDR3 is 13 amino acids. After removal of 5 bases from V and 6 bases from J, the junction contained 6 bases not matched to a gene. The CDR3 is CASGPEGAHGYTF. The CDR3 region has the DNA TGTGCTAGTGGTCCCGAGGGGGCTCATGGCTACACCTTC.

The chain recombines TRBV6-6 with TRBJ1-2; TRBD1 matches 10 bases. The CDR3 extends over 15 amino acids. The germline gives CDR1 MNHNY, CDR2 SVGAGI (reference sequence). V shed 4 bases, J shed 5 bases, and the junction held 7 bases outside the gene matches. CDR3 sequence reads: CASSSRQGARYGYTF. CDR3 coding DNA: TGTGCCAGCAGTTCTAGACAGGGGGCGCGATATGGCTACACCTTC.

This clone was seen once. The chain joins TRBV3-1 (or the pseudogene TRBV3-2) to TRBJ2-5; D may be TRBD1 or TRBD2 (5 bases each). The germline gives CDR1 LGHDT, CDR2 YNNKEL (reference sequence). Trimming removed 4 bases at V and 2 bases at J, with 14 bases between. The CDR3 is 15 amino acids. The CDR3 loop is CASSRGTNNQETQYF. The CDR3 DNA reads TGTGCCAGCAGCCGAGGGACCAATAATCAAGAGACCCAGTACTTC.

V and J are TRBV3-1 (or the pseudogene TRBV3-2) and TRBJ1-4, with 8 bases aligning to TRBD1. Losses at the gene ends were 2 bases for V and 6 bases for J; bases not matched to a gene: 5. The V gene's germline CDR1 is LGHDT and CDR2 YNNKEL (reference sequence). The CDR3 totals 15 residues. Here the CDR3 DNA reads TGTGCCAGCAGCCAACACACAGGGGGGGATGAAAAACTGTTTTTT. Protein: CASSQHTGGDEKLFF.

The rearrangement joins TRBV6-2 or TRBV6-3 to TRBJ1-6; D remains unclear. The CDR3 is 17 residues long. Looked up from germline, CDR1 is MNHEY and CDR2 is SVGEGT. V lost 0 bases, J lost 1 base, and 10 bases lay in between. The CDR3 here is CASSYSRRGSYNSPLHF. CDR3 bases: TGTGCCAGCAGTTACTCGAGGCGGGGATCCTATAATTCACCCCTCCACTTT.

The chain employs TRBV12-5 and TRBJ2-6, with D possibly called TRBD1 or TRBD2 (6 bases each). V was clipped by 3 bases and J by 3 bases, with 9 bases between them. The CDR3 is 15 residues long. Per germline, CDR1 LGHNT and CDR2 FRNRAP. The CDR3 coding sequence is TGTGCTAGTGGTTTAGGGGGAGGTGGGGCCAACGTCCTGACTTTC. Its protein product is CASGLGGGGANVLTF.

The chain combines TRBV7-2 with TRBJ1-5; 8 bases fit TRBD1. Germline-derived CDR1 and CDR2 are SGHTA and FQGNSA. The CDR3 totals 16 residues. V shed 0 bases, J shed 7 bases, and the junction held 8 bases outside the gene matches. This CDR3 reads CASSLAPTGAGQPQHF. The CDR3 DNA reads TGTGCCAGCAGCTTAGCCCCGACAGGGGCAGGGCAGCCCCAGCATTTT.

The chain uses TRBV7-8 and TRBJ2-1; D is perhaps TRBD1 or TRBD2 (5 bases each). CDR1 and CDR2 (germline): SGHVS, FQNEAQ. V shed 1 base and J shed 7 bases, with 14 bases lying between them. The CDR3 is 15 amino acids. CDR3 coding DNA: TGTGCCAGCAGCTTAGGTCGGGGAAAGGGGAATGAGCAGTTCTTC. Translated, it gives CASSLGRGKGNEQFF.

As to this clone: Distinct nucleotide sequences in the sample also encode this CDR3. The chain uses TRBV19 and TRBJ1-6, with unresolved D. CDR1 and CDR2 (germline): LNHDA, SQIVND (reference sequence). V was shortened by 3 bases and J by 7 bases, with 7 bases between the two germline ends. This CDR3 spans 13 amino acids. The CDR3 sequence is CASSISANSPLHF. The CDR3, as DNA: TGTGCCAGTAGTATTTCGGCGAATTCACCCCTCCACTTT.

The chain is built from TRBV7-3 and TRBJ2-2, with D perhaps assigned TRBD1 or TRBD2 (5 bases each). Germline V lookup: CDR1 SGHTA, CDR2 FQGTGA. V was cut by 4 bases and J by 5 bases, with 8 bases left in between. The CDR3 is 13 amino acids. The CDR3 spells CASSSGATGELFF. The CDR3 nucleotides are TGTGCCAGCAGCTCCGGGGCGACCGGGGAGCTGTTTTTT.

The V and J genes are TRBV7-9 and TRBJ2-1, with a tentative D call TRBD2 (6 bases). The CDR3 has 18 amino acids. Trimming took off 2 bases at V and 5 bases at J, with 22 bases between the two ends. Germline V gene sequence: CDR1 SEHNR, CDR2 FQNEAQ (reference sequence). In nucleotides, the CDR3 is TGTGCCAGCAGCTTATATGCGGGGCTCGATGTAAGGCACAATGAGCAGTTCTTC. Amino acids: CASSLYAGLDVRHNEQFF. Together with reference TRBV7-9 and TRBJ2-1, the CDR3 gives the full variable domain: DTGVSQNPRHKITKRGQNVTFRCDPISEHNRLYWYRQTLGQGPEFLTYFQNEAQLEKSRLLSDRFSAERPKGSFSTLEIQRTEQGDSAMYLCASSLYAGLDVRHNEQFFGPGTRLTVL.

The chain is built from TRBV2 and TRBJ1-2; 11 bases are shared with TRBD1. Trimming cost V 6 bases and J 0 bases; bases outside gene matches: 6. Germline loops: CDR1 SNHLY, CDR2 FYNNEI. This CDR3 has 16 residues. The CDR3 nucleotides are TGTGCCAGCAGCGGGACAGGGGGACCAGCTAACTATGGCTACACCTTC. Translating gives CASSGTGGPANYGYTF.

This clone was observed a single time. The rearrangement links TRBV6-5 to TRBJ2-2; D is perhaps TRBD2 (5 bases). Trimming pared 0 bases from V and 5 bases from J, leaving 7 bases between. CDR1 is MNHEY, CDR2 SVGAGI, per germline. The CDR3 runs 14 residues. The CDR3 region has the DNA TGTGCCAGCAGTTACTCGACGGGGACCGGGGAGCTGTTTTTT. This encodes CASSYSTGTGELFF.

The rearrangement links TRBV11-2 to TRBJ1-6, with D possibly being TRBD1 (5 bases). Trimming left V 6 bases short and J 4 bases short, with 13 bases between. This CDR3 has 15 amino acids. Germline V gene lookup returns CDR1 SGHAT and CDR2 FQNNGV. The DNA of the CDR3 is TGTGCCAGCAGTTCCCAGACAGCATATAATTCACCCCTCCACTTT. Its translation is CASSSQTAYNSPLHF.

This rearrangement joins TRBV2 to TRBJ1-3; no reliable D call. This CDR3 comprises 12 residues. The germline gives CDR1 SNHLY, CDR2 FYNNEI. Trimming stripped 6 bases from V and 3 bases from J, with 6 bases between. The CDR3 loop is CASRGGGNTIYF. In DNA, the CDR3 is TGTGCCAGCAGAGGTGGTGGAAACACCATATATTTT.

This clone was counted a single time. The gene calls are TRBV6-5 and TRBJ1-4, with D uncertain. Trimming shortened V by 6 bases and J by 0 bases, and 5 bases separated the two germline ends. This CDR3 is built from 13 residues. The germline gives CDR1 MNHEY, CDR2 SVGAGI. The CDR3 DNA reads as TGTGCCAGCAGGCCTTCAACTAATGAAAAACTGTTTTTT. Encoded protein: CASRPSTNEKLFF.

V is TRBV27 and J is TRBJ2-1; D is unresolved. Germline CDR1 MNHEY, CDR2 SMNVEV (reference sequence). The CDR3 totals 15 residues. Trimming shortened V by 6 bases and J by 5 bases, and 17 bases separated the two germline ends. The CDR3 sequence: CASRARASRDNEQFF. CDR3 in DNA: TGTGCCAGCAGGGCTAGGGCGTCACGGGACAATGAGCAGTTCTTC.

The rearrangement uses TRBV2 and TRBJ1-1; a possible D gene is TRBD1 (5 bases). This CDR3 comprises 15 residues. The germline V gene encodes CDR1 SNHLY and CDR2 FYNNEI. The V end was cut by 4 bases, the J end by 0 bases, with 12 bases between. CDR3 nucleotide sequence: TGTGCCAGCAGTGTTCGGGGACTCCTGAACACTGAAGCTTTCTTT. Its protein is CASSVRGLLNTEAFF. Filled out from reference TRBV2 and TRBJ1-1, the complete variable domain reads EPEVTQTPSHQVTQMGQEVILRCVPISNHLYFYWYRQILGQKVEFLVSFYNNEISEKSEIFDDQFSVERPDGSNFTLKIRSTKLEDSAMYFCASSVRGLLNTEAFFGQGTRLTVV.

The J gene is TRBJ2-5, the V gene TRBV11-2, with 7 bases that match TRBD1. Trimming removed 5 bases from V and 5 bases from J; junction bases left unmatched: 11. Germline CDR1 is SGHAT and CDR2 is FQNNGV. The CDR3 is made up of 15 amino acids. The chain's CDR3 is CASSVGQYLQETQYF. The CDR3 DNA reads as TGTGCCAGCAGCGTGGGACAGTACCTCCAGGAGACCCAGTACTTC.

The chain recombines TRBV18 with TRBJ1-1; no clear D gene. Trimming stripped 3 bases from V and 0 bases from J, with 5 bases between. Germline CDR1 KGHSH, CDR2 LQKENI. CDR3 size: 13 residues. CDR3 nucleotides: TGTGCCAGCTCACCGCCGGTGAACACTGAAGCTTTCTTT. Translated, it gives CASSPPVNTEAFF.

The V call is TRBV4-3, the J call TRBJ1-1; 8 bases match TRBD1. CDR3 length equals 15 residues. Per germline, CDR1 LGHNA and CDR2 YSLEER. Losses at the gene ends were 4 bases for V and 4 bases for J; bases not matched to a gene: 8. CDR3: CASSREQGAFTEAFF. CDR3 coding DNA: TGCGCCAGCAGCCGGGAGCAGGGGGCGTTCACTGAAGCTTTCTTT.

This rearrangement joins TRBV19 to TRBJ1-5; 7 bases are shared with TRBD1. This CDR3 region has 16 residues. The V gene end was trimmed by 5 bases and the J gene end by 0 bases; junction bases not matched to a gene: 7. Germline CDR1 LNHDA, CDR2 SQIVND (reference sequence). The CDR3, as DNA: TGTGCCAGTAGTTCCCAGACAGGGTATAGCAATCAGCCCCAGCATTTT. As protein: CASSSQTGYSNQPQHF. Full variable domain (missing parts from reference TRBV19 and TRBJ1-5): DGGITQSPKYLFRKEGQNVTLSCEQNLNHDAMYWYRQDPGQGLRLIYYSQIVNDFQKGDIAEGYSVSREKKESFPLTVTSAQKNPTAFYLCASSSQTGYSNQPQHFGDGTRLSIL.

The V gene is TRBV6-2 or TRBV6-3, the J gene TRBJ1-3, with a weak D call TRBD1 (5 bases). The CDR3 extends over 16 amino acids. V was shortened by 2 bases and J by 0 bases, with 11 bases between the two germline ends. Germline CDR1 and CDR2: MNHEY and SVGEGT. The CDR3 is CASSYGRGLSGNTIYF. For the CDR3, the DNA is TGTGCCAGCAGTTACGGAAGGGGACTCTCTGGAAACACCATATATTTT.

This clone has more than one count but fewer than ten. The chain is built from TRBV9 and TRBJ1-6, with unresolved D. This CDR3 comprises 14 residues. V lost 0 bases, J lost 10 bases, and 11 bases lay in between. The germline CDR1 and CDR2 sequences are SGDLS and YYNGEE. The CDR3 bases are TGTGCCAGCAGCGTAGCTTCAGGTCGGTCACCCCTCCACTTT. This gives the protein CASSVASGRSPLHF.

The rearrangement joins TRBV6-5 to TRBJ2-3, with a tentative D call TRBD2 (5 bases). CDR3 length: 13 amino acids. V was pared by 10 bases and J by 6 bases, with 17 bases between. Germline V CDR1 and CDR2: MNHEY, SVGAGI. CDR3 in amino acids: CATTPGVSDTQYF. In nucleotides, the CDR3 is TGTGCCACCACGCCCGGGGTGAGTGATACGCAGTATTTT.

The genes are TRBV18 and TRBJ2-3, with D unresolved. The CDR3 runs to 13 residues. Germline-derived CDR1 and CDR2 are KGHSH and LQKENI. V lost 0 bases and J 2 bases, leaving 3 bases between the germline ends. The CDR3 DNA is TGTGCCAGCTCACCACCTACCACAGATACGCAGTATTTT. Residues: CASSPPTTDTQYF.